The 31 T cell receptor beta chains given below trace back to one sample, sequenced in a study of blood T cells in healthy people across ages. Sample-barcoded 5' priming and a J-beta primer mix drove a second PCR of about 7 to 11 cycles. MiXCR, applied by TCRdb to the 5' RACE reads, yields one record per CDR3 protein. The data show around 1,500,000 distinct CDR3 sequences, with approximately 30% seen just once and 7% to 9% held by the top ten. The sequenced sample consisted of blood. All receptors come from a woman aged 25 to 39 in good health.

The rearrangement uses TRBV12-3 or TRBV12-4 and TRBJ2-3; D might be TRBD2 (6 bases). The CDR3 sequence is 18 residues long. Trimming removed 2 bases from V and 1 base from J, with 19 bases in between. The CDR3 spells CASSLQAGTTLGTDTQYF. The CDR3 bases are TGTGCCAGCAGTTTACAGGCGGGAACGACTCTAGGCACAGATACGCAGTATTTT.

In its sample, this clonotype was seen a few times. This sequence joins TRBV6-5 and TRBJ1-5; D not resolved. Germline V gene data show CDR1 as MNHEY and CDR2 as SVGAGI. Trimming cost V 6 bases and J 5 bases, with 11 bases left between them. There are 13 residues in the CDR3. This CDR3 reads CASSIQAHQPQHF. The CDR3 region has the DNA TGTGCCAGCAGCATCCAGGCCCATCAGCCCCAGCATTTT.

The sample holds a few counts of this clonotype. V usage is TRBV27 and J usage is TRBJ1-1; D remains ambiguous. V was cut by 8 bases and J by 1 base, with 11 bases left in between. Germline V gives CDR1 MNHEY, CDR2 SMNVEV (reference sequence). The CDR3 loop spans 13 amino acids. The chain's CDR3 is CASSHRANTEAFF. The CDR3 DNA reads TGTGCCAGCTCTCACCGGGCGAACACTGAAGCTTTCTTT.

This clonotype was recorded many times. The V call is TRBV7-3, the J call TRBJ2-1; D remains ambiguous. V was clipped by 2 bases and J by 5 bases, with 16 bases between them. In germline, CDR1 is SGHTA, CDR2 FQGTGA. The CDR3 totals 16 residues. CDR3 sequence: CASSLGSGLLHNEQFF. In DNA, the CDR3 is TGTGCCAGCAGCTTAGGGTCGGGTCTCCTCCACAATGAGCAGTTCTTC.

The genes are TRBV12-3 or TRBV12-4 and TRBJ2-3; 10 nucleotides line up with TRBD1. V was clipped by 5 bases and J by 12 bases; unmatched bases: 14. The CDR3 totals 15 residues. CDR3 sequence: CASSTRDRGRETQYF. The CDR3 DNA reads TGTGCCAGCAGTACCCGGGACAGGGGACGAGAGACCCAGTATTTT.

Ten or more counts support this clonotype. V usage is TRBV27 and J usage is TRBJ2-1, with 10 bases identical to TRBD1. The germline V gene has CDR1 MNHEY and CDR2 SMNVEV (reference sequence). The CDR3 loop spans 15 amino acids. The J segment lost 10 bases and the V segment lost 5 bases, leaving 11 bases of the junction unmatched. The CDR3 coding sequence is TGTGCCAGCAGTCTCCTAGGGGACAGGGGCATCGAGCAGTTCTTC. This translates into CASSLLGDRGIEQFF.

This clonotype appeared a single time. The chain employs TRBV30 and TRBJ1-1; D uncertain. CDR1 GTSNPN and CDR2 SVGIG come from the germline V gene (reference sequence). This CDR3 region has 14 residues. Trimming cost V 3 bases and J 1 base, with 12 bases left between them. As DNA, the CDR3 is TGTGCCTGGAGGCGCGGGCCGAAGAACACTGAAGCTTTCTTT. Translating gives CAWRRGPKNTEAFF.

The chain links TRBV5-6 to TRBJ2-4; D not certain. With the DNA end fitting TRBJ2-7 better, the J assignment may be wrong. CDR1 and CDR2 from the germline V gene are SGHDT and YYEEEE. The CDR3 is 16 residues long. CDR3 sequence (DNA): TGTGCCAGCAGCATGTTAACCGGCTCTAAGGGATACGAGCAGTACTTC. This codes for CASSMLTGSKGYEQYF.

This clonotype came up many times. For the CDR3, the DNA is TGTGCCAGCAGCTTTCATTCCGGGACAGGGAAAGGAAGCGAGCAGTACTTC. Amino acids: CASSFHSGTGKGSEQYF. The chain joins TRBV7-7 to TRBJ2-7; 9 bases are a match to TRBD1. This CDR3 has 17 residues. The J segment lost 6 bases and the V segment lost 3 bases, leaving 15 bases of the junction unmatched. Germline CDR1 is SSHAT and CDR2 is FNYEAQ (reference sequence).

This chain joins TRBV24-1 and TRBJ2-7; TRBD1 agrees at 9 bases. The CDR3 runs 14 residues. V trimming: 3 bases; J trimming: 5 bases; junction bases outside the gene matches: 4. Germline lookup yields CDR1 KGHDR and CDR2 SFDVKD. The CDR3 nucleotides read TGTGCCACCAGTGATCGGACAGGGGTCGACGAGCAGTACTTC. Its translation is CATSDRTGVDEQYF.

Worth noting for this clonotype: A single base separates this from a much larger clone, so it may be a read error. The CDR3 reads CASGLAGGAKNIQYF. CDR3 nucleotide sequence: TGCGCCAGCGGCTTGGCGGGAGGAGCCAAAAACATTCAGTACTTC. V is TRBV5-1 and J is TRBJ2-4; 8 bases agree with TRBD2. The germline V gene has CDR1 SGHRS and CDR2 YFSETQ. The CDR3 sequence is 15 residues long. Full variable domain (remainder filled in from reference TRBV5-1 and TRBJ2-4): KAGVTQTPRYLIKTRGQQVTLSCSPISGHRSVSWYQQTPGQGLQFLFEYFSETQRNKGNFPGRFSGRQFSNSRSEMNVSTLELGDSALYLCASGLAGGAKNIQYFGAGTRLSVL.

The chain is built from TRBV7-2 and TRBJ2-7, with TRBD1 identical over 8 bases. CDR1 is SGHTA and CDR2 is FQGNSA in the germline V gene. This CDR3 contains 14 residues. The J segment lost 4 bases and the V segment lost 6 bases, leaving 8 bases of the junction unmatched. The chain's CDR3 is CASSGGQEIYEQYF. DNA of the CDR3: TGTGCCAGCAGTGGGGGACAGGAGATATACGAGCAGTACTTC.

This chain links TRBV2 with TRBJ2-3, with D possibly being TRBD2 (6 bases). V was pared by 6 bases and J by 4 bases, with 14 bases between. The CDR3 is 14 residues long. Looked up from germline, CDR1 is SNHLY and CDR2 is FYNNEI. The CDR3 here is CASSRERNSDTQYF. DNA of the CDR3: TGTGCCAGCAGCCGGGAGAGGAACTCAGATACGCAGTATTTT.

This clonotype was seen at least ten times. V is TRBV28 and J is TRBJ2-1; the D gene is possibly TRBD1 (6 bases). This CDR3 region has 15 residues. Trimming removed 6 bases at V and 2 bases at J, with 14 bases between. Germline loops: CDR1 MDHEN, CDR2 SYDVKM. The CDR3 DNA follows: TGTGCCAGCAGCCGAAGGGGACAAACCTACAATGAGCAGTTCTTC. It yields the protein CASSRRGQTYNEQFF.

The chain joins TRBV4-1 to TRBJ2-4; 7 bases line up with TRBD2. With 3 bases clipped from V and 2 bases from J, the junction kept 4 bases outside the gene matches. CDR3 length: 15 residues. Germline CDR1 and CDR2: MGHRA and YSYEKL. The CDR3 DNA reads as TGCGCCAGCAGCCATTTGGGAGGGTCCAAAAACATTCAGTACTTC. It is translated as CASSHLGGSKNIQYF.

This clonotype was recorded many times. The chain employs TRBV18 and TRBJ2-7; no clear D gene. The CDR3 has 14 amino acids. Trimming took off 3 bases at V and 3 bases at J, with 12 bases between the two ends. Germline V gene sequence: CDR1 KGHSH, CDR2 LQKENI. CDR3 DNA sequence: TGTGCCAGCTCACCTGGAATGGAGAACTACGAGCAGTACTTC. Protein sequence: CASSPGMENYEQYF.

The rearrangement uses TRBV27 and TRBJ2-1; no clear D gene. The J call is in doubt because the DNA end fits TRBJ2-7 better. CDR1 is MNHEY and CDR2 is SMNVEV in the germline V gene (reference sequence). The CDR3 covers 13 residues. The CDR3 DNA sequence: TGTGCCAGCAGTTTTAATTCCCTGGGGGAGCAGTACTTC. Translation: CASSFNSLGEQYF.

This CDR3 is CSVTGTGMYGYTF. CDR3 sequence (DNA): TGCAGCGTAACCGGGACAGGCATGTATGGCTACACCTTC. This chain links TRBV29-1 with TRBJ1-2; 8 nucleotides align to TRBD1. Trimming removed 6 bases from V and 5 bases from J; junction bases left unmatched: 8. Germline loops: CDR1 SQVTM, CDR2 ANQGSEA. The CDR3 covers 13 residues.

On this clonotype: At one boundary the junction diverges from the germline segment, which might be a read error. This chain connects TRBV5-1 to TRBJ1-2; 9 bases fit TRBD1. CDR1 and CDR2 (germline): SGHRS, YFSETQ. The CDR3 has 17 amino acids. CDR3 in DNA: TGCGCCAGCGGCTTGTTTGGTCGGGACAGGGACTTCTATGGCTACACCTTC. It yields the protein CASGLFGRDRDFYGYTF.

The chain joins TRBV5-1 to TRBJ2-5; 11 bases map to TRBD2. CDR3 length: 15 residues. Germline CDR1 SGHRS, CDR2 YFSETQ. The V and J ends lost 4 bases and 11 bases, in that order; junction bases with no gene match: 13. The CDR3 DNA sequence: TGCGCCAGCAGCGGGTTAGCGGGGGGGCCTTTTGAGCAGTACTTC. It encodes CASSGLAGGPFEQYF.

The sample holds a few counts of this clonotype. The chain carries TRBV11-2 and TRBJ1-6; D gene unclear. V was cut by 5 bases and J by 6 bases, with 8 bases left in between. Germline V gene data show CDR1 as SGHAT and CDR2 as FQNNGV. CDR3 length equals 13 residues. CDR3 region: CASSKAINSPLHF. In DNA form, the CDR3 reads TGTGCCAGCAGCAAGGCCATTAATTCACCCCTCCACTTT.

Notes on this clonotype: A much more abundant neighbour one base away suggests this may be a read error. The V gene is TRBV20-1, the J gene TRBJ2-1; the match to TRBD1 covers 10 bases. The DNA end is a closer match to TRBJ2-7, so the J assignment may be wrong. This CDR3 contains 14 residues. Germline loops: CDR1 DFQATT, CDR2 SNEGSKA (reference sequence). The CDR3 here is CSARSDRGYNEQYF. CDR3 DNA sequence: TGCAGTGCTAGGTCGGACAGGGGGTACAATGAGCAGTACTTC.

This clonotype appeared a few times. For the CDR3, the DNA is TGTGCCAGCAGTGACGCGATTTACAGTACAGATACGCAGTATTTT. It specifies CASSDAIYSTDTQYF. The V gene is TRBV2, the J gene TRBJ2-3, with D unclear. Between the trimmed V and J ends, which lost 3 bases and 3 bases, there was a span of 13 bases. The germline V gene encodes CDR1 SNHLY and CDR2 FYNNEI. This CDR3 has 15 amino acids.

This clonotype showed up just a few times. The chain carries TRBV6-4 and TRBJ2-1; D gene ambiguous. In germline, CDR1 is MRHNA, CDR2 SNTAGT. V lost 0 bases to trimming and J lost 6 bases, with 6 bases between them. The CDR3 is 13 residues long. The CDR3: CASSDSKSNEQFF. CDR3 DNA sequence: TGTGCCAGCAGTGACTCTAAATCCAATGAGCAGTTCTTC.

This clonotype was counted between two and nine times. Here the CDR3 reads CASSPGTSTTDTQYF. The CDR3 nucleotides read TGCGCCAGCAGCCCCGGGACTAGCACCACAGATACGCAGTATTTT. The chain couples TRBV4-3 to TRBJ2-3, with 9 bases fitting TRBD2. V shed 4 bases, J shed 2 bases, and the junction held 4 bases outside the gene matches. This CDR3 contains 15 residues. CDR1 and CDR2 from the germline V gene are LGHNA and YSLEER.

This chain joins TRBV20-1 and TRBJ2-5, with D perhaps TRBD2 (6 bases). The germline V gene encodes CDR1 DFQATT and CDR2 SNEGSKA (reference sequence). The CDR3 sequence is 13 residues long. V lost 6 bases and J lost 1, with 12 bases in between. CDR3 sequence (DNA): TGCAGTGCCGCCAGCGGGTCCCAAGAGACCCAGTACTTC. Translated, it gives CSAASGSQETQYF.

This clonotype has ten or more counts. The genes are TRBV10-3 and TRBJ2-5, with D unclear. CDR1 is ENHRY, CDR2 SYGVKD, per germline. The CDR3 sequence is 13 residues long. V lost 1 base, J lost 5 bases, and 8 bases lay in between. CDR3 bases: TGTGCCATCAGTGAGTTGCTAATCGAGACCCAGTACTTC. This gives the protein CAISELLIETQYF.

The V and J genes are TRBV4-1 and TRBJ2-5, with D perhaps TRBD1 (5 bases). Germline CDR1 is MGHRA and CDR2 is YSYEKL. V was clipped by 3 bases and J by 7 bases, with 15 bases between them. This CDR3 contains 14 residues. As DNA, the CDR3 is TGCGCCAGCAGCCAGTCCCTTTGGGGCCCGACCCAGTACTTC. Protein: CASSQSLWGPTQYF.

This clonotype was found a few times. V and J are TRBV4-1 and TRBJ2-5; D is unresolved. Trimming removed 0 bases at V and 5 bases at J, with 13 bases between. The CDR3 has 15 residues. CDR1 MGHRA and CDR2 YSYEKL come from the germline V gene. The CDR3 DNA follows: TGCGCCAGCAGCCAAGATCTTCGGGTGGGCGAGACCCAGTACTTC. The encoded protein is CASSQDLRVGETQYF.

The table lists this clonotype with a few counts. The gene calls are TRBV20-1 and TRBJ2-3; D may be TRBD2 (5 bases). Germline lookup yields CDR1 DFQATT and CDR2 SNEGSKA (reference sequence). Trimming stripped 8 bases from V and 3 bases from J, with 12 bases between. The CDR3 is 12 residues long. In DNA, the CDR3 is TGCAGTATGGGGAGTGGGACAGATACGCAGTATTTT. It yields the protein CSMGSGTDTQYF.

The chain links TRBV10-3 to TRBJ2-3, with 8 bases matching TRBD1. Germline CDR1 and CDR2: ENHRY and SYGVKD. After removal of 6 bases from V and 4 bases from J, the junction contained 6 bases not matched to a gene. This CDR3 region has 14 residues. The CDR3 reads CAIRGTGAADTQYF. The CDR3 DNA reads as TGTGCCATCAGAGGGACAGGAGCAGCAGATACGCAGTATTTT.